The 32 T cell receptor beta chains below all came from one sample that was sequenced in a study of T-cell memory formation after mild COVID-19. TCRdb reprocessed the 5' RACE reads via MiXCR and lists one record per CDR3 protein. The data show a few hundred thousand distinct CDR3 sequences, around 19% seen once. Sample: PBMCs or a T cell subset sorted from them (not recorded which). Every receptor here comes from a man between 18 and 35 years old who had mild COVID-19 (a few samples of this study predate the infection). Cell type and time point are not known.

There are many counts of this clonotype. The chain recombines TRBV5-1 with TRBJ2-3; 14 nucleotides line up with TRBD2. The CDR3 covers 17 residues. The trim removed 0 bases at V and 4 bases at J, leaving 4 bases unmatched. Per the germline V gene, CDR1 is SGHRS and CDR2 is YFSETQ. CDR3 coding DNA: TGCGCCAGCAGCTTGGAGGGGACTAGCGGGGGCGCAGATACGCAGTATTTT. Protein sequence: CASSLEGTSGGADTQYF.

The sample holds a few counts of this clonotype. This rearrangement joins TRBV21-1 to TRBJ1-4; no DNA check was done on the table's D call, TRBD1. TRBV21-1 has pseudogene status. This CDR3 has 20 amino acids. The DNA for the CDR3 is TGTGCCAGCAGCAAAGCGCTCAGGTGGCTTGGCGGTGCAACTAATGAAAAACTGTTTTTT. This sequence encodes CASSKALRWLGGATNEKLFF.

This chain links TRBV11-2 with TRBJ2-1; D gene unclear. In germline, CDR1 is SGHAT, CDR2 FQNNGV. The CDR3 has 12 residues. The V gene lost 5 bases and the J gene lost 9 bases, with 11 bases spanning the gap. The CDR3 sequence: CASSQENFEQFF. The CDR3, as DNA: TGTGCCAGCAGCCAAGAGAACTTTGAGCAGTTCTTC.

The chain couples TRBV7-2 to TRBJ2-5; 7 bases fit TRBD1. This CDR3 is 16 amino acids long. Trimming cost V 3 bases and J 2 bases; bases outside gene matches: 9. Per germline, CDR1 SGHTA and CDR2 FQGNSA. CDR3: CASSLGQQRIQETQYF. The CDR3 nucleotides are TGTGCCAGCAGCTTGGGACAGCAGAGAATTCAAGAGACCCAGTACTTC.

The chain has TRBV5-1 and TRBJ2-2, with 7 positions matching TRBD1. In germline, CDR1 is SGHRS, CDR2 YFSETQ. The length of the CDR3 is 16 residues. Trimming removed 4 bases from V and 6 bases from J; junction bases left unmatched: 12. The CDR3 region has the DNA TGCGCCAGCAGCCTGCGAGGGGCCCAGGGGGCCGGGGAGCTGTTTTTT. Residues: CASSLRGAQGAGELFF.

The table lists this clonotype with many counts. An end of the junction differs from the germline gene, which may be a read error. This sequence joins TRBV20-1 and TRBJ2-4; D unclear. The CDR3 totals 13 residues. CDR1 is DFQATT and CDR2 is SNEGSKA in the germline V gene (reference sequence). CDR3 amino acids: CSARELAKNIQYF. CDR3 DNA: TGCAGTGCCAGAGAGTTAGCCAAAAACATTCAGTACTTC.

The rearrangement joins TRBV19 to TRBJ1-1; unclear D gene. Germline CDR1 LNHDA, CDR2 SQIVND (reference sequence). Trimming took off 3 bases at V and 1 base at J, with 9 bases between the two ends. CDR3 length equals 14 residues. The CDR3: CASSILGANTEAFF. DNA for the CDR3: TGTGCCAGTAGTATTCTTGGAGCGAACACTGAAGCTTTCTTT. Together with reference TRBV19 and TRBJ1-1, the CDR3 gives the full variable domain: DGGITQSPKYLFRKEGQNVTLSCEQNLNHDAMYWYRQDPGQGLRLIYYSQIVNDFQKGDIAEGYSVSREKKESFPLTVTSAQKNPTAFYLCASSILGANTEAFFGQGTRLTVV.

In its sample, this clonotype was seen many times. The CDR3 bases are TGCGCCAGCAGCTTTAGACTAGCGGAAAGCACAGATACGCAGTATTTT. Its translation is CASSFRLAESTDTQYF. The gene calls are TRBV5-1 and TRBJ2-3; 9 nucleotides match TRBD2. Per the germline V gene, CDR1 is SGHRS and CDR2 is YFSETQ. This CDR3 comprises 16 residues. With 2 bases clipped from V and 0 bases from J, the junction kept 4 bases outside the gene matches.

This rearrangement joins TRBV4-1 to TRBJ1-2; D gene uncertain. The germline V and J ends were trimmed by 1 base and 4 bases, with 7 bases remaining between them. From germline, CDR1 is MGHRA and CDR2 YSYEKL. The CDR3 extends over 13 amino acids. The CDR3 nucleotides are TGCGCCAGCAGCCAAGGAGGTAGCTATGGCTACACCTTC. It translates to CASSQGGSYGYTF.

The chain couples TRBV3-1 to TRBJ2-4, with D perhaps TRBD1 or TRBD2 (6 bases each). Germline values: CDR1 LGHDT, CDR2 YNNKEL (reference sequence). Deletions cut 8 bases from V and 9 bases from J, with 11 bases between. CDR3 length equals 11 residues. CDR3 protein: CASWGAGIQYF. The CDR3, as DNA: TGTGCCAGCTGGGGGGCCGGCATTCAGTACTTC.

In this sample, this clonotype turned up a few times. The V gene is TRBV20-1, the J gene TRBJ2-2, with D unresolved. The V end was cut by 6 bases, the J end by 5 bases, with 19 bases between. This CDR3 is 15 amino acids long. Germline V CDR1 and CDR2: DFQATT, SNEGSKA (reference sequence). CDR3 protein: CSAPGRTSGTGELFF. DNA of the CDR3: TGCAGTGCACCTGGTAGGACCAGTGGAACCGGGGAGCTGTTTTTT.

This chain connects TRBV7-2 to TRBJ2-5; 7 bases are shared with TRBD1. The V segment lost 5 bases and the J segment 5 bases; nucleotides outside the gene matches: 11. This CDR3 spans 15 amino acids. The germline V gene encodes CDR1 SGHTA and CDR2 FQGNSA. CDR3 bases: TGTGCCAGCAGCGTGACAGGGTGGGTCGGGGAGACCCAGTACTTC. Its protein is CASSVTGWVGETQYF. Filled out from reference TRBV7-2 and TRBJ2-5, the complete variable domain reads GAGVSQSPSNKVTEKGKDVELRCDPISGHTALYWYRQSLGQGLEFLIYFQGNSAPDKSGLPSDRFSAERTGGSVSTLTIQRTQQEDSAVYLCASSVTGWVGETQYFGPGTRLLVL.

V gene TRBV11-3 combines with J gene TRBJ2-2, with no clear D. Deletions cut 4 bases from V and 6 bases from J, with 12 bases between. Germline V lookup: CDR1 SGHNT, CDR2 YENEEA. CDR3 length equals 14 residues. In nucleotides, the CDR3 is TGTGCCAGCAGCTGGACCCTTAAGCCCGGGGAGCTGTTTTTT. As protein: CASSWTLKPGELFF.

The rearrangement links TRBV9 to TRBJ1-1; 11 nucleotides line up with TRBD1. The germline V gene has CDR1 SGDLS and CDR2 YYNGEE. Trimming removed 7 bases from V and 7 bases from J; junction bases left unmatched: 12. CDR3 length: 15 amino acids. CDR3 sequence: CASQSKLGTGGEAFF. CDR3 DNA: TGTGCCAGCCAGTCGAAATTAGGGACAGGGGGTGAAGCTTTCTTT.

This chain joins TRBV7-9 and TRBJ1-6; unclear D gene. Trimming stripped 1 base from V and 14 bases from J, with 18 bases between. The CDR3 spans 15 residues. The V gene's germline CDR1 is SEHNR and CDR2 FQNEAQ (reference sequence). The CDR3 sequence: CASSLDKDLLLTLHF. Written as DNA, the CDR3 is TGTGCCAGCAGCTTAGATAAGGACCTCCTTTTAACCCTCCACTTT.

The chain carries TRBV10-2 and TRBJ2-5; 8 bases line up with TRBD2. Germline CDR1 and CDR2: WSHSY and SAAADI. This CDR3 is 15 amino acids long. V dropped 0 bases and J dropped 5; count of bases not matched to a gene: 5. The CDR3 is CASSESSGVFETQYF. In DNA form, the CDR3 reads TGCGCCAGCAGTGAGTCTAGCGGGGTATTTGAGACCCAGTACTTC.

Only a few counts were recorded for this clonotype. The V call is TRBV7-6, the J call TRBJ2-2; D uncertain. V lost 5 bases to trimming and J lost 2 bases, with 12 bases between them. The germline V gene encodes CDR1 SGHVS and CDR2 FNYEAQ. This CDR3 is 15 amino acids long. The DNA for the CDR3 is TGTGCCAGCAGCCCCCAGACCCCAAACACCGGGGAGCTGTTTTTT. Translated: CASSPQTPNTGELFF.

This clonotype occurred a few times. The rearrangement links TRBV4-3 to TRBJ1-2; TRBD1 agrees at 9 bases. Trimming at V came to 1 base and at J to 3 bases, leaving 9 bases not matched to a gene. The CDR3 has 17 residues. Per germline, CDR1 LGHNA and CDR2 YSLEER. The CDR3, as DNA: TGCGCCAGCAGCCAAGGGCGACAGGGGGGGTCTTACTATGGCTACACCTTC. It is translated as CASSQGRQGGSYYGYTF.

V gene TRBV3-1 combines with J gene TRBJ2-2; TRBD1 agrees at 7 bases. V dropped 4 bases and J dropped 5; count of bases not matched to a gene: 7. Germline values: CDR1 LGHDT, CDR2 YNNKEL (reference sequence). This CDR3 has 15 amino acids. This CDR3 is CASSPRGTRTGELFF. For the CDR3, the DNA is TGTGCCAGCAGCCCCAGGGGGACCCGGACCGGGGAGCTGTTTTTT.

The chain carries TRBV9 and TRBJ2-1; possibly TRBD1 or TRBD2 for D (5 bases each). CDR1 SGDLS and CDR2 YYNGEE come from the germline V gene. The CDR3 is made up of 14 amino acids. Trimming pared 3 bases from V and 10 bases from J, leaving 17 bases between. CDR3: CASSAPGLLREQFF. The CDR3 coding sequence is TGTGCCAGCAGCGCCCCGGGGCTCCTACGGGAGCAGTTCTTC. The entire variable domain, with the rest obtained from reference TRBV9 and TRBJ2-1, is as follows: DSGVTQTPKHLITATGQRVTLRCSPRSGDLSVYWYQQSLDQGLQFLIQYYNGEERAKGNILERFSAQQFPDLHSELNLSSLELGDSALYFCASSAPGLLREQFFGPGTRLTVL.

The gene calls are TRBV2 and TRBJ2-5; no definite D call. CDR3 length equals 13 residues. V shed 5 bases and J shed 1 base, with 8 bases lying between them. Germline V gives CDR1 SNHLY, CDR2 FYNNEI. CDR3 in amino acids: CASSRLFQETQYF. CDR3 DNA sequence: TGTGCCAGCAGTCGACTCTTCCAAGAGACCCAGTACTTC.

In this sample, this clonotype turned up a few times. The chain carries TRBV5-5 and TRBJ2-6; D is possibly TRBD1 (6 bases). CDR3 size: 15 residues. The germline gives CDR1 SGHKS, CDR2 YYEKEE (reference sequence). The ends were cut back, 2 bases at V and 4 bases at J, with 10 bases in the middle. CDR3 sequence (DNA): TGTGCCAGCAGCTTCGGACAGCTCGGGGCCAACGTCCTGACTTTC. Translating it yields CASSFGQLGANVLTF. Combining the CDR3 with reference TRBV5-5 and TRBJ2-6 gives the whole variable domain DAGVTQSPTHLIKTRGQQVTLRCSPISGHKSVSWYQQVLGQGPQFIFQYYEKEERGRGNFPDRFSARQFPNYSSELNVNALLLGDSALYLCASSFGQLGANVLTFGAGSRLTVL.

This clonotype was counted only a few times. J is TRBJ1-1 and V is TRBV6-5; 7 nucleotides agree with TRBD1. This CDR3 spans 14 amino acids. Per the germline V gene, CDR1 is MNHEY and CDR2 is SVGAGI. V shed 6 bases, J shed 7 bases, and the junction held 11 bases outside the gene matches. The CDR3 region is CASSSTMTGREAFF. The CDR3 nucleotides read TGTGCCAGCAGCTCGACTATGACAGGGCGTGAAGCTTTCTTT.

This clonotype occurred a few times. The chain employs TRBV5-1 and TRBJ2-1, with 7 bases lining up with TRBD1. Germline V gene sequence: CDR1 SGHRS, CDR2 YFSETQ. Losses at the gene ends were 0 bases for V and 9 bases for J; bases not matched to a gene: 15. CDR3 length: 17 residues. Here the CDR3 reads CASSLAEGARFEGEQFF. DNA for the CDR3: TGCGCCAGCAGCTTGGCCGAGGGGGCGCGTTTTGAGGGTGAGCAGTTCTTC.

This clonotype occurred a few times. V and J are TRBV28 and TRBJ2-7, with D tentatively TRBD2 (6 bases). This CDR3 is 12 amino acids long. V lost 7 bases and J lost 7, with 14 bases in between. Germline CDR1 MDHEN, CDR2 SYDVKM. CDR3 loop: CASTSTAGEQYV. The CDR3 DNA reads TGTGCCAGCACCTCGACGGCGGGGGAGCAGTACGTC.

The chain has TRBV5-1 and TRBJ2-2, with TRBD1 matching 7 bases. Losses at the gene ends were 3 bases for V and 4 bases for J; bases not matched to a gene: 6. The CDR3 totals 15 residues. Germline V gives CDR1 SGHRS, CDR2 YFSETQ. CDR3 in amino acids: CASSSGQVITGELFF. CDR3 bases: TGCGCCAGCAGCTCCGGACAGGTGATCACCGGGGAGCTGTTTTTT.

This chain connects TRBV12-3 or TRBV12-4 to TRBJ1-1; D may be TRBD1 (5 bases). The V and J ends lost 10 bases and 1 base respectively, with 10 bases between them. The CDR3 runs to 12 residues. The CDR3 sequence: CATPTENTEAFF. The CDR3 DNA is TGTGCCACCCCGACAGAGAACACTGAAGCTTTCTTT.

The chain carries TRBV18 and TRBJ2-7, with a tentative D call TRBD2 (7 bases). Germline V gives CDR1 KGHSH, CDR2 LQKENI. CDR3 size: 14 residues. V lost 3 bases to trimming and J lost 4 bases, with 13 bases between them. This CDR3 is CASSPEGGPYEQYF. CDR3 sequence (DNA): TGTGCCAGCTCACCGGAGGGGGGGCCGTACGAGCAGTACTTC.

The rearrangement links TRBV5-1 to TRBJ2-7; perhaps TRBD1 as D (6 bases). This CDR3 is 14 amino acids long. With 4 bases removed from V and 2 bases from J, the gap between germline ends came to 13 bases. Per the germline V gene, CDR1 is SGHRS and CDR2 is YFSETQ. The CDR3 spells CASSPGDGTYEQYF. The CDR3 bases are TGCGCCAGCAGCCCAGGGGACGGCACCTACGAGCAGTACTTC.

The rearrangement links TRBV5-1 to TRBJ1-1, with 8 nucleotides matching TRBD1. This CDR3 has 15 residues. Germline V gene data show CDR1 as SGHRS and CDR2 as YFSETQ. Germline trimming cut 2 bases from V and 4 bases from J; bases unmatched to any gene: 7. CDR3 nucleotide sequence: TGCGCCAGCAGCTTCATCAGGGGGCTCGGCACTGAAGCTTTCTTT. As protein: CASSFIRGLGTEAFF.

This clonotype came up a few times. CDR3 region: CASSRLGTGNTEAFF. CDR3 DNA: TGTGCCAGCAGCCGACTCGGGACTGGGAACACTGAAGCTTTCTTT. This rearrangement joins TRBV6-2 or TRBV6-3 to TRBJ1-1; tentative D call: TRBD1 (5 bases). V was pared by 6 bases and J by 1 base, with 15 bases between. The CDR3 totals 15 residues. Germline CDR1 is MNHEY and CDR2 is SVGEGT.

The rearrangement links TRBV7-2 to TRBJ2-3; 9 nucleotides line up with TRBD2. V dropped 2 bases and J dropped 6; count of bases not matched to a gene: 3. The germline CDR1 and CDR2 sequences are SGHTA and FQGNSA. The CDR3 is 14 amino acids. The CDR3 reads CASSLLAGKDTQYF. The CDR3 nucleotides are TGTGCCAGCAGCTTACTAGCGGGGAAGGATACGCAGTATTTT.